This T cell receptor (beta chain) was found in a study of PD-L1 blockade in urothelial cancer. Whole-study context: Prior chemotherapy ranged from 0 to 3 regimens per patient. Median blood clonality was around 0.08, with 75,000 to 90,000 unique TCRs.

This CDR3 is built from 15 residues. Documented time point: pretreatment peripheral blood. The patients' disease, urothelial carcinoma, was locally advanced or metastatic. This table comes from immunoSEQ multiplex PCR, and its TCRdb copy is limited to in-frame clones, with some not included. This table has tens of thousands of clones, about 85% appearing once. The starting material was PBMCs, obtained around atezolizumab (anti-PD-L1) treatment. The rearrangement links TRBV21-1 to TRBJ2-3; the table's D call, TRBD2, has no DNA check behind it. TRBV21-1 is annotated as a pseudogene. This TCR came from a man in his forties with urothelial cancer. For the CDR3, the DNA is TGTGCCAGCAGCAAACTGGGACTAGCGGAAGATACGCAGTATTTT. Protein sequence: CASSKLGLAEDTQYF.